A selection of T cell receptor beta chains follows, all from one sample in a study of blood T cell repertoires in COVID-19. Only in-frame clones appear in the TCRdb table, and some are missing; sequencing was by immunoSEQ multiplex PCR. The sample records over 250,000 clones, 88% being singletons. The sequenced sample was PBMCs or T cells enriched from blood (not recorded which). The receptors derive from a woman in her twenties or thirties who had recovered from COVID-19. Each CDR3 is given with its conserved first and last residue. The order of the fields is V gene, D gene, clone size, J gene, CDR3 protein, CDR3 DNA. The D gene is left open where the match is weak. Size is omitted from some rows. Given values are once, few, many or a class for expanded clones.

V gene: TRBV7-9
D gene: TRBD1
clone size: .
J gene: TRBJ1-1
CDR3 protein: CASRETGLNRAEAFF
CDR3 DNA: TGTGCCAGCAGGGAGACAGGGTTGAATAGGGCTGAAGCTTTCTTT

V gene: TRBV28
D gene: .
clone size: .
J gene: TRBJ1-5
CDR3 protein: CASSLLRGGAGVAQPQHF
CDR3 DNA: TGTGCCAGCAGTTTATTAAGAGGGGGAGCAGGGGTTGCTCAGCCCCAGCATTTT

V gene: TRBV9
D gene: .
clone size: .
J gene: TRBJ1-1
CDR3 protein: CASSVGGGVTEAFF
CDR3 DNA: TGTGCCAGCAGCGTAGGAGGCGGAGTCACTGAAGCTTTCTTT

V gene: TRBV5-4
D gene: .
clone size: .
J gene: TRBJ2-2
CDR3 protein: CASSLVGENTGELFF
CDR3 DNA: TGTGCCAGCAGCTTGGTCGGGGAGAACACCGGGGAGCTGTTTTTT

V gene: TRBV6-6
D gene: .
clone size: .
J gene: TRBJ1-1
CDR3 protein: CASSPLLNTEAFF
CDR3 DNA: TGTGCCAGCTCTCCACTTCTAAACACTGAAGCTTTCTTT

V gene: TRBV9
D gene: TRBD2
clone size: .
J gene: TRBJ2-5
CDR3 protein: CASSVLAGGPGPWQTQYF
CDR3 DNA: TGTGCCAGCAGCGTACTAGCGGGGGGGCCAGGACCTTGGCAGACCCAGTACTTC

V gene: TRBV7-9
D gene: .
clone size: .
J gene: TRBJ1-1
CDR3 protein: CASSLAGPSNTEAFF
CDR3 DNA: TGTGCCAGCAGCTTAGCCGGTCCATCAAACACTGAAGCTTTCTTT

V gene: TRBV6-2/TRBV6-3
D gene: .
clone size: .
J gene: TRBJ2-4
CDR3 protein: CASSTRGRENIQYF
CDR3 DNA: TGTGCCAGCAGCACTCGCGGCAGGGAAAACATTCAGTACTTC

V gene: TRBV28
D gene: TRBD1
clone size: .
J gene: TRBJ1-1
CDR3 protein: CASSFRGQGLQTFF
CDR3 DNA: TGTGCCAGCAGTTTCCGCGGACAGGGGCTTCAAACTTTCTTT

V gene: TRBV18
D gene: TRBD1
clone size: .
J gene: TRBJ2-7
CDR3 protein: CASSPVAGGPSSYEQYF
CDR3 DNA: TGTGCCAGCTCACCAGTAGCAGGGGGCCCGAGCTCCTACGAGCAGTACTTC

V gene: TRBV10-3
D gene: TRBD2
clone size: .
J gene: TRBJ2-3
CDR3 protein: CAIALAIGTDTQYF
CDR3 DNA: TGTGCCATCGCACTAGCGATCGGCACAGATACGCAGTATTTT

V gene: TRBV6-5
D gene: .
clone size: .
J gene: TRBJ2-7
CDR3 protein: CACRSSYEQYF
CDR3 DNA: TGTGCTTGTAGAAGCTCCTACGAGCAGTACTTC

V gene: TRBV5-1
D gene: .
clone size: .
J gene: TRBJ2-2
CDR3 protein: CASSNSGNTGELFF
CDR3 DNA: TGCGCCAGCAGCAATAGCGGCAACACCGGGGAGCTGTTTTTT

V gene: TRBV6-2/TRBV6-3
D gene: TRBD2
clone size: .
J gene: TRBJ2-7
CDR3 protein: CASSYRAGGHYEQYF
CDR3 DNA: TGTGCCAGCAGTTACCGAGCGGGGGGCCACTACGAGCAGTACTTC

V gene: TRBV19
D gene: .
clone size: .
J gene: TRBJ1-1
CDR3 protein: CASSSSSGWRTEAFF
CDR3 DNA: TGTGCCAGTAGTTCATCCTCGGGGTGGCGGACTGAAGCTTTCTTT

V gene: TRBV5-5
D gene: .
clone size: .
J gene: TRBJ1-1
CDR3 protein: CASSPAGNRNTEAFF
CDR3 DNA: TGTGCCAGCAGCCCGGCGGGGAACAGGAACACTGAAGCTTTCTTT

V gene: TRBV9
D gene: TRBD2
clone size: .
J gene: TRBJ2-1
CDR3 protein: CASSVGLAGTNEQFF
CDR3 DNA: TGTGCCAGCAGCGTAGGACTAGCGGGGACCAATGAGCAGTTCTTC

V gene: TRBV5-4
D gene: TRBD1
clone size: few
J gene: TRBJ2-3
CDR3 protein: CASSLGGQPRRYF
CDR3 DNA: TGTGCCAGCAGCTTGGGGGGACAGCCTCGGAGGTATTTT

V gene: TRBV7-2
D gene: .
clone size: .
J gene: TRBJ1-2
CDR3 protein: CASSRDRNYGYTF
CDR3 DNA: TGTGCCAGCAGCCGAGACAGGAACTATGGCTACACCTTC

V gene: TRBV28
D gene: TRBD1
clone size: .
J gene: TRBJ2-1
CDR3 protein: CASRPPTGWARDEQFF
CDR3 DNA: TGTGCCAGCAGACCCCCGACAGGGTGGGCGCGCGATGAGCAGTTCTTC

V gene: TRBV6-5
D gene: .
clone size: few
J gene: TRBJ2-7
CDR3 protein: CAGASGRSYEQYF
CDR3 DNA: TGTGCCGGGGCCTCCGGACGGTCCTACGAGCAGTACTTC

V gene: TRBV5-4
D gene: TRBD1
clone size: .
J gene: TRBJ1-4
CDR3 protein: CASSTGRGGDEKLFF
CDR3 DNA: TGTGCCAGCAGCACGGGACGAGGGGGCGACGAAAAACTGTTTTTT

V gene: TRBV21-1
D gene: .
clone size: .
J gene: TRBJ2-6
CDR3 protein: CASSQGAGANVLTF
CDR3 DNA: TGTGCCAGCAGTCAGGGGGCTGGGGCCAACGTCCTGACTTTC

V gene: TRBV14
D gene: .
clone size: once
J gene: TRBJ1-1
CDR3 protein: CASSQGRVTEAFF
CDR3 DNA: TGTGCCAGCAGCCAAGGCAGGGTTACTGAAGCTTTCTTT

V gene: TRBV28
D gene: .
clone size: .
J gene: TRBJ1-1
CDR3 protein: CASSLDWNTEAFF
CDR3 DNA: TGTGCCAGCAGTTTGGACTGGAACACTGAAGCTTTCTTT

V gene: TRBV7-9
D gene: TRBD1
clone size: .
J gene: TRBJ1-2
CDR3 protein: CASSPGTGAVYGYTF
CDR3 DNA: TGTGCCAGCAGCCCGGGGACAGGGGCTGTCTATGGCTACACCTTC

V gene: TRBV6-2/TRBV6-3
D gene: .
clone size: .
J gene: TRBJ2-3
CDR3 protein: CASSYSKRFPADTQYF
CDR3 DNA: TGTGCCAGCAGTTACTCGAAGCGGTTCCCCGCAGATACGCAGTATTTT

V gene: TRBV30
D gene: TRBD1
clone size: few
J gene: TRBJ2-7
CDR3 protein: CACMGTGLGYEQYF
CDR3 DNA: TGTGCCTGTATGGGGACAGGCCTAGGGTACGAGCAGTACTTC

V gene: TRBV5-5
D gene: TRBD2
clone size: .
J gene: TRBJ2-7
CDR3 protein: CASSLGGGRTYEQYF
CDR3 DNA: TGTGCCAGCAGCTTGGGCGGGGGAAGAACCTACGAGCAGTACTTC

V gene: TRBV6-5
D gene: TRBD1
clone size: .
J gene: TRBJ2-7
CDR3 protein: CASRDSWGGQYF
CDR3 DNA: TGTGCCAGTAGGGACAGCTGGGGTGGGCAGTACTTC

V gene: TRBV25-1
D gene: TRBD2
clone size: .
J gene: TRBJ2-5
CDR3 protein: CASSEFRGGETQYF
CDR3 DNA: TGTGCCAGCAGTGAATTTCGGGGAGGGGAGACCCAGTACTTC

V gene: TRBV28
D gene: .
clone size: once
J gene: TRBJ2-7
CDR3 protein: CASSLSRYEQYF
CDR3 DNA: TGTGCCAGCAGTTTAAGTCGGTACGAGCAGTACTTC

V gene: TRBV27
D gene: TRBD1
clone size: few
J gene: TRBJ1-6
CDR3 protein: CASSFFGQGNSPLHF
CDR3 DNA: TGTGCCAGCAGTTTTTTTGGACAGGGTAATTCACCCCTCCACTTT

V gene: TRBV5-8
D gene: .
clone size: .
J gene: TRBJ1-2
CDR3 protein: CASSLGGLDGYTF
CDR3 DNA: TGTGCCAGCAGCTTGGGAGGGTTGGATGGCTACACCTTC

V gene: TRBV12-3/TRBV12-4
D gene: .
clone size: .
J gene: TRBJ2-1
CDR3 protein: CASSFVGEQFF
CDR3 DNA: TGTGCCAGCAGTTTTGTCGGGGAGCAGTTCTTC

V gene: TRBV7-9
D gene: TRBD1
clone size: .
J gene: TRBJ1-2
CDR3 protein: CASSLGETGQGYGYTF
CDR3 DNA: TGTGCCAGCAGCTTAGGCGAGACAGGGCAGGGCTATGGCTACACCTTC

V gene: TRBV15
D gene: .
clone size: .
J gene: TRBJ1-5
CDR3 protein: CATSRSGAQPQHF
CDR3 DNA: TGTGCCACCAGCAGATCAGGGGCCCAGCCCCAGCATTTT

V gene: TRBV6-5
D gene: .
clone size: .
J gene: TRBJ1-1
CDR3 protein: CASSFTVNTEAFF
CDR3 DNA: TGTGCCAGCAGTTTTACAGTGAACACTGAAGCTTTCTTT

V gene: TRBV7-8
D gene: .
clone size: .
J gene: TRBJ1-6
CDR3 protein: CASSLNLGSPDSSYNSPLHF
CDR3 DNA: TGTGCCAGCAGCTTAAATTTGGGGTCGCCCGACAGCTCCTATAATTCACCCCTCCACTTT

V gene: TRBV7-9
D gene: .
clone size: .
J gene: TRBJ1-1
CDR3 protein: CASSLSETANTEAFF
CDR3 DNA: TGTGCCAGCAGCTTATCAGAGACAGCGAACACTGAAGCTTTCTTT

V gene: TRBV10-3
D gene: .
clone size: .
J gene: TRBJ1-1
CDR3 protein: CAISEFGGAEAFF
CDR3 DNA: TGTGCCATCAGTGAGTTCGGGGGAGCTGAAGCTTTCTTT

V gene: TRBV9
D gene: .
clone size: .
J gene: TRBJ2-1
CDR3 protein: CASSVAVYNEQFF
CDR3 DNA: TGTGCCAGCAGCGTAGCAGTATACAATGAGCAGTTCTTC

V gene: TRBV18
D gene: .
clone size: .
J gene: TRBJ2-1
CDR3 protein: CASSPTVAYNEQFF
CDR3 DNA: TGTGCCAGCTCACCGACAGTGGCCTACAATGAGCAGTTCTTC

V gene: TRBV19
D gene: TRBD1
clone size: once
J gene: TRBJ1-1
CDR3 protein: CASSMDDRGNTEAFF
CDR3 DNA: TGTGCCAGTAGTATGGACGACAGGGGGAACACTGAAGCTTTCTTT

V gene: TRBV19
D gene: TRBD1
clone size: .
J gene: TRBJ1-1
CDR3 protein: CASQDRGGTEAFF
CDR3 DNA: TGTGCCAGTCAAGACAGGGGTGGCACTGAAGCTTTCTTT

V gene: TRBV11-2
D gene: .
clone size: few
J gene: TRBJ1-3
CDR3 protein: CASGRQSPLSGNTIYF
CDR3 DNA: TGTGCCAGCGGTCGACAGTCCCCTCTCTCTGGAAACACCATATATTTT

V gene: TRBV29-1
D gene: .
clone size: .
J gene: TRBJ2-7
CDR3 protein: CSVLTGIDYEQYF
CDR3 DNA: TGCAGCGTCCTGACAGGCATAGACTACGAGCAGTACTTC